Below, 32 T cell receptor beta chains from the same sample are listed, as sequenced in a study of blood T cell repertoires in COVID-19. The table came from immunoSEQ multiplex PCR; TCRdb's copy has only in-frame clones and leaves some out. The sample lists about 140,000 clones; 75% to 80% were seen once. Sequencing input: PBMCs or T cells enriched from blood (not recorded which). These receptors all stem from a woman aged 50 to 60 who had recovered from COVID-19.

This clone has only a few counts. This chain uses TRBV28 with TRBJ1-3; 7 bases align to TRBD1. This CDR3 has 13 amino acids. Germline trimming cut 7 bases from V and 4 bases from J; bases unmatched to any gene: 4. From germline, CDR1 is MDHEN and CDR2 SYDVKM. The chain's CDR3 is CASTLDRGNTIYF. As DNA, the CDR3 is TGTGCCAGCACCTTGGACAGGGGAAACACCATATATTTT.

The rearrangement uses TRBV28 and TRBJ1-4; 11 nucleotides agree with TRBD1. The CDR3 has 17 residues. Trimming removed 5 bases from V and 6 bases from J; junction bases left unmatched: 11. The germline V gene encodes CDR1 MDHEN and CDR2 SYDVKM. CDR3 sequence (DNA): TGTGCCAGCAGTGCCGGGACAGGGGGATTCGGAGATGAAAAACTGTTTTTT. It translates to CASSAGTGGFGDEKLFF.

The sample holds a few counts of this clone. The genes are TRBV2 and TRBJ2-7, with TRBD1 as a possible D gene (6 bases). Trimming pared 8 bases from V and 2 bases from J, leaving 13 bases between. The germline CDR1 and CDR2 sequences are SNHLY and FYNNEI. There are 13 residues in the CDR3. The chain's CDR3 is CASGYRVPYEQYF. The CDR3 nucleotides are TGTGCCAGCGGGTACAGGGTCCCCTACGAGCAGTACTTC.

The rearrangement uses TRBV18 and TRBJ2-7, with a weak D call TRBD1 (6 bases). CDR3 length: 12 amino acids. The V gene lost 3 bases and the J gene lost 4 bases, with 7 bases spanning the gap. The V gene's germline CDR1 is KGHSH and CDR2 LQKENI. The CDR3 region has the DNA TGTGCCAGCTCACCGGGACAATACGAGCAGTACTTC. Encoded protein: CASSPGQYEQYF. Full variable domain (outside the CDR3, taken from reference TRBV18 and TRBJ2-7): NAGVMQNPRHLVRRRGQEARLRCSPMKGHSHVYWYRQLPEEGLKFMVYLQKENIIDESGMPKERFSAEFPKEGPSILRIQQVVRGDSAAYFCASSPGQYEQYFGPGTRLTVT.

This clone has only a few counts. The chain employs TRBV5-1 and TRBJ1-2, with D unclear. The length of the CDR3 is 12 residues. CDR1 is SGHRS, CDR2 YFSETQ, per germline. V lost 4 bases to trimming and J lost 8 bases, with 12 bases between them. The CDR3 sequence is CASSQERVGYTF. DNA for the CDR3: TGCGCCAGCAGCCAGGAGAGGGTAGGCTACACCTTC.

This sequence joins TRBV7-6 and TRBJ2-1; possibly TRBD1 for D (6 bases). This CDR3 contains 13 residues. Deletions cut 4 bases from V and 8 bases from J, with 12 bases between. Germline values: CDR1 SGHVS, CDR2 FNYEAQ. CDR3 sequence reads: CASSSRGRDEQFF. CDR3 nucleotides: TGTGCCAGCAGCTCCAGGGGTCGGGATGAGCAGTTCTTC.

CDR3 region: CASSLGTSGELFF. In DNA form, the CDR3 reads TGTGCCAGCAGTCTCGGGACATCCGGGGAGCTGTTTTTT. The V gene is TRBV12-3 or TRBV12-4, the J gene TRBJ2-2, with a weak D call TRBD1 (6 bases). The CDR3 is 13 residues long. Trimming left V 5 bases short and J 6 bases short, with 10 bases between.

This rearrangement joins TRBV7-8 to TRBJ2-7; possible D gene TRBD1, 5 bases. Per the germline V gene, CDR1 is SGHVS and CDR2 is FQNEAQ. V shed 1 base and J shed 6 bases, with 16 bases lying between them. The CDR3 runs 15 residues. The CDR3 loop reads CASSLEPAGLVEQYF. CDR3 coding DNA: TGTGCCAGCAGCTTAGAGCCTGCAGGGTTGGTCGAGCAGTACTTC.

The genes are TRBV28 and TRBJ2-3; a possible D gene is TRBD2 (5 bases). The CDR3 spans 15 residues. Germline V gives CDR1 MDHEN, CDR2 SYDVKM. Here the CDR3 DNA reads TGTGTCACCGGACGAGGGTTCGGCGCTGGAGGTACGCAGTATTTT. The encoded protein is CVTGRGFGAGGTQYF.

The chain couples TRBV7-3 to TRBJ2-1; 8 bases are a match to TRBD1. Per germline, CDR1 SGHTA and CDR2 FQGTGA. This CDR3 spans 11 amino acids. J was trimmed by 12 bases and V by 5 bases; bases with no gene match: 3. CDR3 residues: CASSPGQGQFF. The CDR3 DNA follows: TGTGCCAGCAGCCCCGGACAGGGGCAGTTCTTC. Filled out from reference TRBV7-3 and TRBJ2-1, the complete variable domain reads GAGVSQTPSNKVTEKGKYVELRCDPISGHTALYWYRQSLGQGPEFLIYFQGTGAADDSGLPNDRFFAVRPEGSVSTLKIQRTERGDSAVYLCASSPGQGQFFGPGTRLTVL.

V usage is TRBV10-3 and J usage is TRBJ1-1; D is undetermined. Germline V gene sequence: CDR1 ENHRY, CDR2 SYGVKD. V lost 10 bases and J lost 3, with 18 bases in between. CDR3 size: 14 residues. CDR3 DNA: TGTGCCACCCTAGGCCCCGAGAGGGACACTGAAGCTTTCTTT. It specifies CATLGPERDTEAFF.

In DNA form, the CDR3 reads TGCAGCGTTGAGGGCCAGGGAGGCCCAAGTGCTGAAGCTTTCTTT. Its protein product is CSVEGQGGPSAEAFF. The chain joins TRBV29-1 to TRBJ1-1, with D perhaps TRBD1 (5 bases). The V gene's germline CDR1 is SQVTM and CDR2 ANQGSEA. CDR3 size: 15 residues. V shed 3 bases and J shed 6 bases, with 20 bases lying between them.

This clone was counted once. The chain has TRBV7-2 and TRBJ2-7; TRBD1 is a possible D gene (5 bases). This CDR3 is built from 13 residues. The germline V gene encodes CDR1 SGHTA and CDR2 FQGNSA. V lost 5 bases, J lost 3 bases, and 11 bases lay in between. The CDR3 DNA follows: TGTGCCAGCAGCGCTGGGGCTAGCTACGAGCAGTACTTC. Its translation: CASSAGASYEQYF. Drawing the rest from reference TRBV7-2 and TRBJ2-7, the complete variable domain is GAGVSQSPSNKVTEKGKDVELRCDPISGHTALYWYRQSLGQGLEFLIYFQGNSAPDKSGLPSDRFSAERTGGSVSTLTIQRTQQEDSAVYLCASSAGASYEQYFGPGTRLTVT.

The chain has TRBV2 and TRBJ2-1, with TRBD2 matching 9 bases. The CDR3 consists of 15 residues. In germline, CDR1 is SNHLY, CDR2 FYNNEI. With V trimmed by 5 bases and J by 11 bases, 13 bases remained unmatched. CDR3 DNA: TGTGCCAGCAGTTTACCCGGGACTAGCACTGTCAAGCAGTTCTTC. It encodes CASSLPGTSTVKQFF. Together with reference TRBV2 and TRBJ2-1, the CDR3 gives the full variable domain: EPEVTQTPSHQVTQMGQEVILRCVPISNHLYFYWYRQILGQKVEFLVSFYNNEISEKSEIFDDQFSVERPDGSNFTLKIRSTKLEDSAMYFCASSLPGTSTVKQFFGPGTRLTVL.

The chain links TRBV4-1 to TRBJ2-2; D gene unclear. The germline V gene encodes CDR1 MGHRA and CDR2 YSYEKL. Trimming took 0 bases from V and 4 from J, leaving 6 bases between them. This CDR3 is 14 amino acids long. The CDR3 DNA sequence: TGCGCCAGCAGCCAAGATCCAGGCACCGGGGAGCTGTTTTTT. It translates to CASSQDPGTGELFF.

This clone turned up a few times. The chain couples TRBV7-9 to TRBJ1-4; a possible D gene is TRBD1 (5 bases). The V and J ends lost 3 bases and 3 bases respectively, with 14 bases between them. Germline loops: CDR1 SEHNR, CDR2 FQNEAQ (reference sequence). The CDR3 length is 16 residues. CDR3 sequence reads: CASSFGGAGSNEKLFF. In DNA, the CDR3 is TGTGCCAGCAGCTTCGGAGGGGCCGGGTCTAATGAAAAACTGTTTTTT.

The V and J genes are TRBV27 and TRBJ1-1; 8 nucleotides match TRBD1. CDR1 MNHEY and CDR2 SMNVEV come from the germline V gene (reference sequence). The CDR3 sequence is 14 residues long. The ends lost 4 bases at V and 3 bases at J; junction bases unmatched: 4. The CDR3 sequence: CASSYRGTYTEAFF. The CDR3 nucleotides are TGTGCCAGCAGTTACAGGGGGACTTACACTGAAGCTTTCTTT.

This clone occurred a few times. This chain connects TRBV6-1 to TRBJ1-6; tentatively, D is TRBD1 (5 bases). Germline V gene sequence: CDR1 MNHNS, CDR2 SASEGT. The germline V and J ends were trimmed by 1 base and 10 bases, with 14 bases remaining between them. This CDR3 spans 15 amino acids. The CDR3 protein is CASSEGGGFGSPLHF. The CDR3, as DNA: TGTGCCAGCAGTGAAGGTGGGGGGTTCGGATCACCCCTCCACTTT.

The J gene is TRBJ2-7, the V gene TRBV28, with TRBD1 matching 7 bases. Germline CDR1 is MDHEN and CDR2 is SYDVKM. The junction had 11 bases not matched to a gene; V was cut back by 3 bases and J by 3 bases. The CDR3 is 16 residues long. Here the CDR3 reads CASSFRLNRGNYEQYF. CDR3 nucleotides: TGTGCCAGCAGTTTCCGATTAAACAGGGGAAACTACGAGCAGTACTTC. Filled out from reference TRBV28 and TRBJ2-7, the complete variable domain reads DVKVTQSSRYLVKRTGEKVFLECVQDMDHENMFWYRQDPGLGLRLIYFSYDVKMKEKGDIPEGYSVSREKKERFSLILESASTNQTSMYLCASSFRLNRGNYEQYFGPGTRLTVT.

On this clone itself: This same CDR3 is encoded by further DNA sequences in the sample. The rearrangement uses TRBV7-8 and TRBJ1-5, with 7 bases matching TRBD1. The CDR3 totals 14 residues. The germline gives CDR1 SGHVS, CDR2 FQNEAQ. The V gene end was trimmed by 6 bases and the J gene end by 7 bases; junction bases not matched to a gene: 9. CDR3 in amino acids: CASSPRQGGQPQHF. The CDR3 nucleotides read TGTGCCAGCAGTCCTCGACAGGGCGGACAGCCCCAGCATTTT. The full variable domain, completed using reference TRBV7-8 and TRBJ1-5, is GAGVSQSPRYKVAKRGQDVALRCDPISGHVSLFWYQQALGQGPEFLTYFQNEAQLDKSGLPSDRFFAERPEGSVSTLKIQRTQQEDSAVYLCASSPRQGGQPQHFGDGTRLSIL.

V and J are TRBV10-3 and TRBJ2-5, with TRBD2 matching over 14 bases. V shed 4 bases, J shed 1 base, and the junction held 8 bases outside the gene matches. Germline V gene data show CDR1 as ENHRY and CDR2 as SYGVKD. CDR3 size: 18 residues. CDR3 amino acids: CAISAGLAGGLFQETQYF. CDR3 coding DNA: TGTGCCATCAGTGCAGGACTAGCGGGAGGTTTATTCCAAGAGACCCAGTACTTC.

The V gene is TRBV6-5, the J gene TRBJ1-3; unclear D gene. The V gene lost 6 bases and the J gene lost 4 bases, with 16 bases spanning the gap. The CDR3 sequence is 15 residues long. Germline V gene data show CDR1 as MNHEY and CDR2 as SVGAGI. In nucleotides, the CDR3 is TGTGCCAGCAGCGAGGGAGCGACACCAGGAAACACCATATATTTT. Translation gives CASSEGATPGNTIYF.

This chain links TRBV7-3 with TRBJ2-7; TRBD1 might be the D (6 bases). In germline, CDR1 is SGHTA, CDR2 FQGTGA. V lost 2 bases, J lost 3 bases, and 8 bases lay in between. The CDR3 length is 13 residues. CDR3 nucleotide sequence: TGTGCCAGCAGCTTAGACAGGCACTACGAGCAGTACTTC. Its protein product is CASSLDRHYEQYF.

The gene calls are TRBV5-1 and TRBJ2-7; 13 bases match TRBD2. Unmatched junction bases numbered 8, after V lost 4 bases and J lost 7 bases. This CDR3 comprises 15 residues. Germline lookup yields CDR1 SGHRS and CDR2 YFSETQ. The CDR3 sequence is CASSPGAGLAGEQYF. The CDR3 DNA sequence: TGCGCCAGCAGCCCGGGGGCGGGACTAGCGGGAGAGCAGTACTTC. The full variable domain, rest sourced from reference TRBV5-1 and TRBJ2-7, is KAGVTQTPRYLIKTRGQQVTLSCSPISGHRSVSWYQQTPGQGLQFLFEYFSETQRNKGNFPGRFSGRQFSNSRSEMNVSTLELGDSALYLCASSPGAGLAGEQYFGPGTRLTVT.

V and J are TRBV7-9 and TRBJ1-1, with D possibly being TRBD1 (5 bases). V was shortened by 3 bases and J by 3 bases, with 11 bases between the two germline ends. The CDR3 is 14 residues long. Per the germline V gene, CDR1 is SEHNR and CDR2 is FQNEAQ (reference sequence). The CDR3 sequence is CASSFQGRDTEAFF. CDR3 DNA sequence: TGTGCCAGCAGCTTCCAGGGAAGGGACACTGAAGCTTTCTTT. The entire variable domain, with the rest obtained from reference TRBV7-9 and TRBJ1-1, is as follows: DTGVSQNPRHKITKRGQNVTFRCDPISEHNRLYWYRQTLGQGPEFLTYFQNEAQLEKSRLLSDRFSAERPKGSFSTLEIQRTEQGDSAMYLCASSFQGRDTEAFFGQGTRLTVV.

This chain joins TRBV5-1 and TRBJ1-6; 11 positions agree with TRBD1. The CDR3 is made up of 15 amino acids. J gave up 10 bases and V 6 bases, and 9 bases lay outside the gene matches. Germline loops: CDR1 SGHRS, CDR2 YFSETQ. CDR3 DNA sequence: TGCGCCAGCAAGGGCTCCGGGACAGGGGGATCACCCCTCCACTTT. Its translation: CASKGSGTGGSPLHF.

This rearrangement joins TRBV11-2 to TRBJ1-5, with a possible D match to TRBD1 (6 bases). The CDR3 is 13 amino acids. The V gene lost 0 bases and the J gene lost 7 bases, with 7 bases spanning the gap. The germline gives CDR1 SGHAT, CDR2 FQNNGV. The CDR3 sequence is CASSLDRGQPQHF. The CDR3 DNA is TGTGCCAGCAGCTTAGACAGGGGACAGCCCCAGCATTTT.

This clone came up a few times. This chain connects TRBV27 to TRBJ2-5; TRBD2 aligns across 11 bases. Trimming took 5 bases from V and 5 from J; bases not matched to a gene: 13. The CDR3 is 17 amino acids. CDR1 and CDR2 from the germline V gene are MNHEY and SMNVEV (reference sequence). This CDR3 reads CASSKLAGVGFVETQYF. The CDR3 DNA follows: TGTGCCAGCAGTAAACTAGCGGGAGTAGGTTTTGTTGAGACCCAGTACTTC.

This chain's CDR3 is CASSPLASEKLFF. CDR3 nucleotide sequence: TGTGCCAGCAGCCCCTTAGCGAGTGAAAAACTGTTTTTT. The chain is built from TRBV9 and TRBJ1-4, with D unresolved. There are 13 residues in the CDR3. The V end was cut by 4 bases, the J end by 7 bases, with 11 bases between. Germline values: CDR1 SGDLS, CDR2 YYNGEE.

About this clone itself: The same CDR3 arises from other DNA sequences in this sample as well. This chain links TRBV18 with TRBJ2-7, with D possibly TRBD1 on 6 matching bases. V was clipped by 3 bases and J by 3 bases, with 6 bases between them. The CDR3 runs 12 residues. Germline V gene lookup returns CDR1 KGHSH and CDR2 LQKENI. The CDR3 is CASSPRGYEQYF. The CDR3 DNA reads TGTGCCAGCTCACCCAGGGGCTACGAGCAGTACTTC.

This sequence joins TRBV19 and TRBJ1-1, with 8 bases lining up with TRBD1. The germline V gene has CDR1 LNHDA and CDR2 SQIVND (reference sequence). V gave up 4 bases and J gave up 4 bases; unmatched junction bases: 8. The CDR3 sequence is 15 residues long. CDR3 loop: CASSRTGSWGTEAFF. CDR3 nucleotide sequence: TGTGCCAGTAGTAGGACAGGGTCTTGGGGCACTGAAGCTTTCTTT.

This clone was found once. The CDR3 loop reads CASSESFAAREQYF. The CDR3 bases are TGTGCCAGCAGTGAAAGCTTTGCCGCGCGCGAGCAGTACTTC. The chain links TRBV6-1 to TRBJ2-7; D is uncertain. CDR1 MNHNS and CDR2 SASEGT come from the germline V gene. Deletions cut 2 bases from V and 6 bases from J, with 14 bases between. The CDR3 runs to 14 residues.